The 14 T cell receptor beta chains presented below share a single source sample, sequenced in a study of CD8+CD57+ T cells in acquired aplastic anemia. The use of genomic DNA as template underpinned the TCR beta VDJ and CDR3 profiling. MiXCR, run by TCRdb on the reads, gives a single entry per CDR3 protein. The sample includes about 220,000 distinct CDR3 sequences, almost 35% of them seen just once. Material for sequencing was sorted CD4+, CD8+, or CD8+CD57+ T cells (not recorded which) from PBMCs. The source is a human donor in good health, serving as a control.

This clonotype was detected a few times. One base away lies a much larger clone, so this may be a sequencing read error. The V and J genes are TRBV20-1 and TRBJ2-7, with a tentative D call TRBD2 (6 bases). This CDR3 comprises 14 residues. The germline CDR1 and CDR2 sequences are DFQATT and SNEGSKA (reference sequence). CDR3 sequence: CSARRTGVSHEQYF. The CDR3 region has the DNA TGCAGTGCTCGGCGGACGGGAGTCTCCCACGAGCAGTACTTC.

As for this clonotype: Just one base apart from a much larger clone, this may be a read error. The rearrangement joins TRBV9 to TRBJ1-6; 7 bases fit TRBD1. This CDR3 has 17 amino acids. Germline V CDR1 and CDR2: SGDLS, YYNGEE. Trimming cost V 0 bases and J 2 bases; bases outside gene matches: 5. This chain's CDR3 is CASSVERGPAYNSPLHF. Here the CDR3 DNA reads TGTGCCAGCAGCGTAGAGAGGGGGCCGGCCTATAATTCACCCCTCCACTTT.

This clonotype was observed many times. This chain connects TRBV19 to TRBJ2-7, with D perhaps matching TRBD1 (5 bases). CDR3 size: 15 residues. V gave up 4 bases and J gave up 3 bases, with 16 bases separating them. Germline assignment: CDR1 LNHDA and CDR2 SQIVND (reference sequence). The CDR3 bases are TGTGCCAGTAGTAGGTTTGGGCCAGGGAACTACGAGCAGTACTTC. Translation: CASSRFGPGNYEQYF.

This clonotype was counted ten times or more. The rearrangement uses TRBV19 and TRBJ2-6, with D perhaps assigned TRBD1 or TRBD2 (5 bases each). V was shortened by 4 bases and J by 0 bases, with 13 bases between the two germline ends. The CDR3 consists of 17 residues. Germline V gene sequence: CDR1 LNHDA, CDR2 SQIVND (reference sequence). CDR3 protein: CASSTGRDHSGANVLTF. The DNA of the CDR3 is TGTGCCAGTAGTACGGGACGGGACCACTCTGGGGCCAACGTCCTGACTTTC.

The rearrangement uses TRBV11-1 and TRBJ2-2; D call uncertain. This CDR3 is 16 amino acids long. CDR1 and CDR2 from the germline V gene are SGHAT and FQDESV (reference sequence). V was clipped by 4 bases and J by 0 bases, with 12 bases between them. As DNA, the CDR3 is TGTGCCAGCAGCTCCGGCGGAAATACGAACACCGGGGAGCTGTTTTTT. Translation gives CASSSGGNTNTGELFF.

In this sample, this clonotype turned up a few times. The rearrangement joins TRBV6-1 to TRBJ2-3, with D tentatively TRBD1 (5 bases). Deletions cut 6 bases from V and 3 bases from J, with 7 bases between. From germline, CDR1 is MNHNS and CDR2 SASEGT. The CDR3 length is 12 residues. The CDR3 DNA sequence: TGTGCCAGCAGGGGGCGGACAGATACGCAGTATTTT. This translates into CASRGRTDTQYF.

This clonotype was detected ten times or more. This chain connects TRBV5-1 to TRBJ2-5, with D possibly called TRBD1 or TRBD2 (7 bases each). Per the germline V gene, CDR1 is SGHRS and CDR2 is YFSETQ. V was pared by 4 bases and J by 5 bases, with 15 bases between. CDR3 size: 14 residues. As DNA, the CDR3 is TGCGCCAGCAGCCCGCGACAGGGAGGGGAGACCCAGTACTTC. This codes for CASSPRQGGETQYF.

The rearrangement uses TRBV29-1 and TRBJ2-3; D unclear. Germline V gene sequence: CDR1 SQVTM, CDR2 ANQGSEA. The V gene lost 7 bases and the J gene lost 4 bases, with 9 bases spanning the gap. CDR3 size: 11 residues. The CDR3 loop is CSALVPDTQYF. The CDR3 bases are TGCAGCGCCCTGGTTCCAGATACGCAGTATTTT.

Of note for this clonotype: A much larger clone sits a single nucleotide away, making a read error possible. The chain recombines TRBV20-1 with TRBJ1-1; D is ambiguous. CDR3 length: 10 residues. Germline values: CDR1 DFQATT, CDR2 SNEGSKA (reference sequence). CDR3 bases: TGCAGTGCTCCGGACGGTGAAGCTTCCTTT. Translating it yields CSAPDGEASF.

This clonotype was counted a few times. The chain employs TRBV6-1 and TRBJ1-5; 9 bases are shared with TRBD1. The CDR3 has 15 amino acids. Germline V gene data show CDR1 as MNHNS and CDR2 as SASEGT. After removal of 6 bases from V and 7 bases from J, the junction contained 10 bases not matched to a gene. CDR3 region: CASRTTGGSSQPQHF. As DNA, the CDR3 is TGTGCCAGCAGGACAACAGGGGGCTCAAGCCAGCCCCAGCATTTT.

Notes on this clonotype: This may arise from a read error, as a much more abundant clone is one base away. The V gene is TRBV20-1, the J gene TRBJ1-2, with 7 bases lining up with TRBD1. This CDR3 contains 13 residues. Per the germline V gene, CDR1 is DFQATT and CDR2 is SNEGSKA (reference sequence). CDR3 DNA: TGCAGTGCTAGATACCAGGGGGGCGCTGGCCACACCTTC. Translated, it gives CSARYQGGAGHTF.

The chain employs TRBV10-3 and TRBJ1-2; D unresolved. The CDR3 contains 13 residues. Trimming removed 2 bases from V and 4 bases from J, with 8 bases in between. Looked up from germline, CDR1 is ENHRY and CDR2 is SYGVKD. DNA of the CDR3: TGTGCCATCAGTGAGGATAAGGGCTATGGCTACACCTTC. Its protein product is CAISEDKGYGYTF.

A remark on this clonotype: Germline is not matched at one junction end, which may reflect a read error. The chain links TRBV3-1 to TRBJ1-1; D remains ambiguous. Germline V gene sequence: CDR1 LGHDT, CDR2 YNNKEL (reference sequence). The CDR3 contains 14 residues. CDR3 sequence reads: CASTDRTLNTEASF. The DNA of the CDR3 is TGTGCCAGCACCGACCGTACCCTGAACACTGAAGCCTCCTTT.

The table lists this clonotype with a count of one. The chain links TRBV4-1 to TRBJ1-2; TRBD1 might be the D (6 bases). The CDR3 sequence is 19 residues long. The germline gives CDR1 MGHRA, CDR2 YSYEKL. The germline V and J ends were trimmed by 2 bases and 0 bases, with 22 bases remaining between them. The CDR3 loop is CASSQRTLFQGTSNYGYTF. The CDR3 DNA follows: TGCGCCAGCAGCCAACGAACACTTTTCCAGGGGACTTCTAACTATGGCTACACCTTC.